This TCR beta chain was sequenced during a study of T cell changes during pregnancy in multiple sclerosis. TCRdb's table, derived via immunoSEQ multiplex PCR, lists solely in-frame clones and lacks some. This sample has under 80,000 clones, with roughly 90% found just once. This clonotype originated in a female donor in good health, enrolled as a control in a pregnancy study. Here the sequenced sample was peripheral blood, taken after pregnancy.

The CDR3 nucleotides are TGTGCCAGCTCCGGACAGGTCTCCTACGAGCAGTACTTC. Protein product: CASSGQVSYEQYF. The rearrangement links TRBV27 to TRBJ2-7; 7 bases fit TRBD1. This CDR3 has 13 residues. In germline, CDR1 is MNHEY, CDR2 SMNVEV (reference sequence). V lost 8 bases to trimming and J lost 0 bases; unmatched junction nucleotides: 4.